The T cell receptor beta chain described here comes from a study of shared clonotypes between healthy human individuals. Overall study context: Ranging from 18 to 49 in age, donors were a couple of women and three men.

Each sorted subset replicate got 200 ng genomic DNA, tens of thousands of genomes. TCRdb's table, derived via immunoSEQ multiplex PCR, lists solely in-frame clones and lacks some. The sample shows approximately 2.5 million clones, around nine tenths of them seen only once. The V end lost 3 bases, the J end lost 5 bases, and 11 bases lay between the germline ends. The CDR3 has 14 amino acids. The V gene's germline CDR1 is SGHTA and CDR2 FQGNSA. With regard to this clone: No antigen is known for it.

Overall study results and limits: The study's rarefaction showed incomplete sorted-subset sequencing despite large depth.

The chain uses TRBV7-2 and TRBJ2-1, with D possibly TRBD2 on 5 matching bases. Sequenced: naive CD4+ T cells sorted from blood. Regarding subset: CD45RA+ positively selected. The clonotype was recovered from a man between 18 and 29 years old in good health. CDR3 sequence reads: CASSFGNLHNEQFF. For the CDR3, the DNA is TGTGCCAGCAGCTTCGGGAATCTTCACAATGAGCAGTTCTTC.